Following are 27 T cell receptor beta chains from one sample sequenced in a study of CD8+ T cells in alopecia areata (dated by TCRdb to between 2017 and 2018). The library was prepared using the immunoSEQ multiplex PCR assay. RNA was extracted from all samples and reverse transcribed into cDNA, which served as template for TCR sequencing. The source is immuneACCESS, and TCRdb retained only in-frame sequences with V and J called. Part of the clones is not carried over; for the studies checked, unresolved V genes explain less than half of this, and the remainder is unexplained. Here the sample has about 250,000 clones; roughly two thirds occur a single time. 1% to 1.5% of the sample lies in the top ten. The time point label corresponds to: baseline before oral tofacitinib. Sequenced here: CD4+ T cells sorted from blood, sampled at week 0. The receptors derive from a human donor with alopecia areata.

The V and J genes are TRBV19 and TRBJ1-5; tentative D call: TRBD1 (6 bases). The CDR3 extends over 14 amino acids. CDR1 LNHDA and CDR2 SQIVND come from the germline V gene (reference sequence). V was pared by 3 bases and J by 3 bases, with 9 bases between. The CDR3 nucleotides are TGTGCCAGTAGTATTGGACAGATCAATCAGCCCCAGCATTTT. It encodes CASSIGQINQPQHF.

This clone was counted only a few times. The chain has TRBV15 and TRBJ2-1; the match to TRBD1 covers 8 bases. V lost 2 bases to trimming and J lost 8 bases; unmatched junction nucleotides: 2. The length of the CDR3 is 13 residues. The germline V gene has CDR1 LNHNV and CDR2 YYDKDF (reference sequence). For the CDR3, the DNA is TGTGCCACCAGCAGAACACAGGGGGATGAGCAGTTCTTC. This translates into CATSRTQGDEQFF.

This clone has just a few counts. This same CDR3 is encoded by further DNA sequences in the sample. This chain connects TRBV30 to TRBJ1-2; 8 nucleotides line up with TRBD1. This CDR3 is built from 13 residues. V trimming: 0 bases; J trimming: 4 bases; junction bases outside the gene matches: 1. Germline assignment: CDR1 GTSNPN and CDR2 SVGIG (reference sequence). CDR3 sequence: CAWSVGTGYGYTF. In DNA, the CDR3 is TGTGCCTGGAGTGTAGGGACAGGCTATGGCTACACCTTC.

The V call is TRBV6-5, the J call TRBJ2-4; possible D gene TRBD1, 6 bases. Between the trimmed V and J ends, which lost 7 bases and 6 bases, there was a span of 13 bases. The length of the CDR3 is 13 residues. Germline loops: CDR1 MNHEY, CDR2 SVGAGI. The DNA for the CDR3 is TGTGCCAGCACTCGGACAGAGGGAAACATTCAGTACTTC. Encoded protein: CASTRTEGNIQYF.

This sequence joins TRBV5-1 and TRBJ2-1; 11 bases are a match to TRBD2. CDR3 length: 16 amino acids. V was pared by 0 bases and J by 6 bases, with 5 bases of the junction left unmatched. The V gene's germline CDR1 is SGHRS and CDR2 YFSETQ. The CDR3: CASSLVRLAGGNEQFF. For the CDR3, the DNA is TGCGCCAGCAGCTTGGTTCGTCTAGCGGGGGGCAATGAGCAGTTCTTC.

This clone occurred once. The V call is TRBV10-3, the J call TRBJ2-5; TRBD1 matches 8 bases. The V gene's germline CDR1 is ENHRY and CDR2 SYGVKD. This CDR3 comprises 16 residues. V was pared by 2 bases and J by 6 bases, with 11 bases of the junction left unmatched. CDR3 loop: CAISEGTGPARKTQYF. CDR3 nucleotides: TGTGCCATCAGTGAGGGGACAGGCCCGGCTCGAAAGACCCAGTACTTC.

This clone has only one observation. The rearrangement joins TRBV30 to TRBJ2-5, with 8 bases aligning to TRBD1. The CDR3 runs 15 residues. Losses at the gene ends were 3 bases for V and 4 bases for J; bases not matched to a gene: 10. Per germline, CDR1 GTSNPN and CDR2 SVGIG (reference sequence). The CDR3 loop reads CAWRVGQGRRETQYF. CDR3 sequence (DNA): TGTGCCTGGAGGGTAGGACAGGGACGGCGAGAGACCCAGTACTTC.

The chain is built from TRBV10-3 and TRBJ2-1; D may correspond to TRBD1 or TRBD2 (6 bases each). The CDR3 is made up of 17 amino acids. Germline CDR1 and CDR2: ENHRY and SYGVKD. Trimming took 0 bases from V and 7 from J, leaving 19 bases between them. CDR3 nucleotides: TGTGCCATCAGTGAGTCGGTCGGGGGCCGAGGGGCTAATGAGCAGTTCTTC. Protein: CAISESVGGRGANEQFF.

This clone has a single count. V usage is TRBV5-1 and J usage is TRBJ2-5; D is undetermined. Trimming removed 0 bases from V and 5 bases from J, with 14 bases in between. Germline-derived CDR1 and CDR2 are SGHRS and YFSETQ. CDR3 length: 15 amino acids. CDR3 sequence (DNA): TGCGCCAGCAGCTTGGCGTCTACCACCGGGGAGACCCAGTACTTC. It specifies CASSLASTTGETQYF. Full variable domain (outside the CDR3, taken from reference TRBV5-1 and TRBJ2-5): KAGVTQTPRYLIKTRGQQVTLSCSPISGHRSVSWYQQTPGQGLQFLFEYFSETQRNKGNFPGRFSGRQFSNSRSEMNVSTLELGDSALYLCASSLASTTGETQYFGPGTRLLVL.

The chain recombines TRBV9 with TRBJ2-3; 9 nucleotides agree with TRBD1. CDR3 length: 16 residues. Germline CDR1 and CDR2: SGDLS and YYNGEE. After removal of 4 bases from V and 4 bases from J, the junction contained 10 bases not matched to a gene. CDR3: CASSPGPDRGSDTQYF. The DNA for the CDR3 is TGTGCCAGCAGCCCAGGACCGGACAGGGGCTCAGATACGCAGTATTTT.

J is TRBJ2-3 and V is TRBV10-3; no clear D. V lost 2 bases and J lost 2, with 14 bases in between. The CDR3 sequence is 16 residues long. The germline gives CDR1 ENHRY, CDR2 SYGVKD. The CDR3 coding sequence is TGTGCCATCAGTGAGGTGGCAGGAGCCTTCACAGATACGCAGTATTTT. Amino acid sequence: CAISEVAGAFTDTQYF.

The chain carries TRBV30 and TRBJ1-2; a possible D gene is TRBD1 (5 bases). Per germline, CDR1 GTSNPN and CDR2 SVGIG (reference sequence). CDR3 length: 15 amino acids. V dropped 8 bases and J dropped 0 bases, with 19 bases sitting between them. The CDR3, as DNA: TGTGCCCGATCCATCGGGGCGGTGGCTAACTATGGCTACACCTTC. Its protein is CARSIGAVANYGYTF.

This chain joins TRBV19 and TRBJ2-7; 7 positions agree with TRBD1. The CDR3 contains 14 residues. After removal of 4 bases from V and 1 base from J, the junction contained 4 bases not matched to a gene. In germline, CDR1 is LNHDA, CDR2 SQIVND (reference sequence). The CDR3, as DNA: TGTGCCAGTAGTACCGGACAGGTTTCCTACGAGCAGTACTTC. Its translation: CASSTGQVSYEQYF. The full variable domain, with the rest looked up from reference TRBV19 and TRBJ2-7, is DGGITQSPKYLFRKEGQNVTLSCEQNLNHDAMYWYRQDPGQGLRLIYYSQIVNDFQKGDIAEGYSVSREKKESFPLTVTSAQKNPTAFYLCASSTGQVSYEQYFGPGTRLTVT.

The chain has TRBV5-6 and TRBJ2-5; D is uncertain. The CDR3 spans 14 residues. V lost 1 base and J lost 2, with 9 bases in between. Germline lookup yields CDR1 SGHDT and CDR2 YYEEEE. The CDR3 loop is CASSLLGPQETQYF. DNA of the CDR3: TGTGCCAGCAGCTTGCTGGGCCCTCAAGAGACCCAGTACTTC.

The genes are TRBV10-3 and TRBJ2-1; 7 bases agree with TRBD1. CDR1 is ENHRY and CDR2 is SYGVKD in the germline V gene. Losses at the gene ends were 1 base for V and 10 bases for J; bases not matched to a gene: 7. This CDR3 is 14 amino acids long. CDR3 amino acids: CAISEYRQGLEQFF. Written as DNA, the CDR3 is TGTGCCATCAGTGAGTACAGACAGGGTCTCGAGCAGTTCTTC.

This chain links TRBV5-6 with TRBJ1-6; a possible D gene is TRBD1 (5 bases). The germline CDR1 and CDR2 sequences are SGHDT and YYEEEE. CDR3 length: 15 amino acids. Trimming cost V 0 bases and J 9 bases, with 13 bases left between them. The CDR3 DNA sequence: TGTGCCAGCAGCTTGGTCCCAGGGAACGGTTCACCCCTCCACTTT. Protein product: CASSLVPGNGSPLHF.

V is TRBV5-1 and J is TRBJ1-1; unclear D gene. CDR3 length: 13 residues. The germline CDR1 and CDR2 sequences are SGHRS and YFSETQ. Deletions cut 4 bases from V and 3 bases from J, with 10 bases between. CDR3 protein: CASSAAGHTEAFF. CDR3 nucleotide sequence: TGCGCCAGCAGCGCGGCCGGGCACACTGAAGCTTTCTTT. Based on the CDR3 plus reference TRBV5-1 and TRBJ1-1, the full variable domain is KAGVTQTPRYLIKTRGQQVTLSCSPISGHRSVSWYQQTPGQGLQFLFEYFSETQRNKGNFPGRFSGRQFSNSRSEMNVSTLELGDSALYLCASSAAGHTEAFFGQGTRLTVV.

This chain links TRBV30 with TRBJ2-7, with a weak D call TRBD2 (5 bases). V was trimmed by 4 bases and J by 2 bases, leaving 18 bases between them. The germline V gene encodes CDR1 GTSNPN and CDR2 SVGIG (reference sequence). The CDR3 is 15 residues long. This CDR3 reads CAWTRPRLAAYEQYF. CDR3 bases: TGTGCCTGGACCCGCCCCCGTCTAGCTGCCTACGAGCAGTACTTC. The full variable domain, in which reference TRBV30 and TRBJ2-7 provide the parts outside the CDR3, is SQTIHQWPATLVQPVGSPLSLECTVEGTSNPNLYWYRQAAGRGLQLLFYSVGIGQISSEVPQNLSASRPQDRQFILSSKKLLLSDSGFYLCAWTRPRLAAYEQYFGPGTRLTVT.

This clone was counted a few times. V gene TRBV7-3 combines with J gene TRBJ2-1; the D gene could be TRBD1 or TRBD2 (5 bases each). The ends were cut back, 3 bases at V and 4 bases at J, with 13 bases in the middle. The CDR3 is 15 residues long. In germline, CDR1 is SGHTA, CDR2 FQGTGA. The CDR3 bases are TGTGCCAGCAGCTTGTTAGGGGACCAATACAATGAGCAGTTCTTC. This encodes CASSLLGDQYNEQFF.

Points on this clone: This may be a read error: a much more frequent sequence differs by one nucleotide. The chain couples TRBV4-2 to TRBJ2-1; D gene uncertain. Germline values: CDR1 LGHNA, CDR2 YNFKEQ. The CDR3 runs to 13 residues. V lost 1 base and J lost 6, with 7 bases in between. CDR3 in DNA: TGTGCCAGCAGCCAAGGGGCTATCAATGAGCAGTTCTTC. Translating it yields CASSQGAINEQFF.

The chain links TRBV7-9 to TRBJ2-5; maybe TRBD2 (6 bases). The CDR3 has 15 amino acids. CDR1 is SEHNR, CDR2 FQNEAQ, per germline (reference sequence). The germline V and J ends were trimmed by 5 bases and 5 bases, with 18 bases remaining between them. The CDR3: CASSELAKVVETQYF. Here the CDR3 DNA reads TGTGCCAGCAGCGAACTAGCTAAAGTGGTCGAGACCCAGTACTTC.

The chain's CDR3 is CAWSAVEGQYF. The CDR3 DNA reads as TGTGCCTGGAGTGCGGTTGAAGGCCAGTACTTC. This chain connects TRBV30 to TRBJ2-5; the D is unclear. CDR1 is GTSNPN, CDR2 SVGIG, per germline (reference sequence). The CDR3 loop spans 11 amino acids. Trimming left V 1 base short and J 10 bases short, with 10 bases between. The whole variable domain, filled in from reference TRBV30 and TRBJ2-5, reads SQTIHQWPATLVQPVGSPLSLECTVEGTSNPNLYWYRQAAGRGLQLLFYSVGIGQISSEVPQNLSASRPQDRQFILSSKKLLLSDSGFYLCAWSAVEGQYFGPGTRLLVL.

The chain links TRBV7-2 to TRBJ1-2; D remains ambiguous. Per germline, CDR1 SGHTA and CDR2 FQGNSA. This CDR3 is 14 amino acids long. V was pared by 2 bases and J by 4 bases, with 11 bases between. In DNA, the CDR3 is TGTGCCAGCAGCTTATCCCCCGGAAGCTATGGCTACACCTTC. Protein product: CASSLSPGSYGYTF.

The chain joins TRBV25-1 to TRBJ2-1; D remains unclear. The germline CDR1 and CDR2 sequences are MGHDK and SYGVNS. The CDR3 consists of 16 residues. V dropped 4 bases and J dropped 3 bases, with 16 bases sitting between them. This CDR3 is CASSAISGLGYNEQFF. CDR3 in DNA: TGTGCCAGCAGTGCGATATCTGGGCTCGGCTACAATGAGCAGTTCTTC.

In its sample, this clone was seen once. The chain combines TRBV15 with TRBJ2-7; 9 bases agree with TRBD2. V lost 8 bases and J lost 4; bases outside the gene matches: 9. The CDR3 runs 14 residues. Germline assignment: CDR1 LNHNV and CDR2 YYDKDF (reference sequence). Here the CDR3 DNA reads TGTGCCACCGGGGCGGGGGGGGCGGCTTACGAGCAGTACTTC. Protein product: CATGAGGAAYEQYF.

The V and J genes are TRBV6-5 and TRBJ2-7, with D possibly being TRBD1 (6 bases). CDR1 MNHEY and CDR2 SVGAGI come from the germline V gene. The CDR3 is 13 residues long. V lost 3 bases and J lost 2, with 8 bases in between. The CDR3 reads CASSYGGPYEQYF. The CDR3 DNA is TGTGCCAGCAGTTATGGGGGCCCCTACGAGCAGTACTTC.

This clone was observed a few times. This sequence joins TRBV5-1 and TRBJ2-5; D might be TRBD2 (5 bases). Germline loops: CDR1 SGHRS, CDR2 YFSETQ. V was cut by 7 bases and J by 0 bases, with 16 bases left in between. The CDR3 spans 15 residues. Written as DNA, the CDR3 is TGCGCCAGCGGAGGAAGGGATGCCTACCAAGAGACCCAGTACTTC. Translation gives CASGGRDAYQETQYF. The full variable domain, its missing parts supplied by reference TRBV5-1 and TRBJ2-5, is KAGVTQTPRYLIKTRGQQVTLSCSPISGHRSVSWYQQTPGQGLQFLFEYFSETQRNKGNFPGRFSGRQFSNSRSEMNVSTLELGDSALYLCASGGRDAYQETQYFGPGTRLLVL.